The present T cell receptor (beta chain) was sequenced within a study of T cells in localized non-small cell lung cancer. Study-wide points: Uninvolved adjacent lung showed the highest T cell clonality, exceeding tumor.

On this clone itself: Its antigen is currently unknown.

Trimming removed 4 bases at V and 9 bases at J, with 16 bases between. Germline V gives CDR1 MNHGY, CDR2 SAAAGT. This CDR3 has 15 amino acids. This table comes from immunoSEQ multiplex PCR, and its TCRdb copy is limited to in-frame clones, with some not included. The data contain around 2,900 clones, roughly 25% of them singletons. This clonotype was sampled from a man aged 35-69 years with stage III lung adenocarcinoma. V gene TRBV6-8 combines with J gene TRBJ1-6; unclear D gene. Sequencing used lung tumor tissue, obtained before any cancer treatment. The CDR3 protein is CASSSRVANGSPLHF. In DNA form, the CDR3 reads TGTGCCAGCAGTTCCCGGGTGGCGAATGGTTCACCCCTCCACTTT.